The rows below give T cell receptor beta chains drawn from one sample of a study of post-analysis software for immune sequencing data. TCRdb passed the PCR reads through MiXCR, listing each CDR3 protein once. The data hold about 820,000 distinct CDR3 sequences, with roughly half observed a single time. Sequencing used blood. The receptors were gathered from a girl aged 5-17 years with multiple sclerosis. CDR3s include the opening cysteine and the closing phenylalanine or tryptophan. A D gene is named only where the DNA matches it firmly. Some rows have no size entry. The others give once, few or many, or a class for an expanded clone.

j_call v_call clone_size cdr3_length d_call cdr3_nt cdr3_aa
TRBJ2-1 TRBV2 NA 14 TRBD2 TGTGCCAGCAGTGTACTAGCGGGAGAACGGGAGCAGTTCTTC CASSVLAGEREQFF
TRBJ2-5 TRBV5-1 NA 13 NA TGCGCCAGCAGGACCCCCTCCCAAGAGACCCAGTACTTC CASRTPSQETQYF
TRBJ2-5 TRBV29-1 NA 13 NA TGCAGCGGTGCCCGACGGAACCAAGAGACCCAGTACTTC CSGARRNQETQYF
TRBJ2-1 TRBV7-3 NA 15 NA TGTGCCAGCAGCGTAGAGCCCAACTCCTACAATGAGCAGTTCTTC CASSVEPNSYNEQFF
TRBJ2-7 TRBV5-6 NA 14 NA TGTGCCAGCAGCTCCCTGGGCTCCAGCTACGAGCAGTACTTC CASSSLGSSYEQYF
TRBJ2-1 TRBV20-1 NA 13 TRBD2 TGCAGTGCTAAGGGGCTAGCGGGGGGGATGCAGTTCTTC CSAKGLAGGMQFF
TRBJ2-5 TRBV10-3 NA 14 TRBD2 TGTGCCACGAACCCCCGGGGGGACCAAGAGACCCAGTACTTC CATNPRGDQETQYF
TRBJ1-1 TRBV20-1 few 13 NA TGCAGTGCTCGGGGCAGGACGAACACTGAAGCTTTCTTT CSARGRTNTEAFF
TRBJ2-3 TRBV7-2 few 13 NA TGTGCCAGCAGAATGGACGGCACAGATACGCAGTATTTT CASRMDGTDTQYF
TRBJ2-7 TRBV5-1 few 14 NA TGCGCCAGCAGCTTGGCTGCCTGGGCAGAAAAGCAGTACTTC CASSLAAWAEKQYF
TRBJ1-5 TRBV20-1 NA 15 TRBD1 TGCAGTGCTAGATCGGGACAGGGAGGGCCTCAGCCCCAGCATTTT CSARSGQGGPQPQHF
TRBJ2-7 TRBV12-5 NA 14 TRBD1 TGTGCTAGTGGTTCCCGGGACAGGGCCTACGAGCAGTACTTC CASGSRDRAYEQYF
TRBJ1-2 TRBV7-9 NA 14 TRBD1 TGTGCCAGCAGCGTCACAGGGGGCGCAAAGGGCTACACCTTC CASSVTGGAKGYTF
TRBJ2-7 TRBV4-1 NA 15 NA TGCGCCAGCAGCCAAGGACCACAGGGAACCTACGAGCAGTACTTC CASSQGPQGTYEQYF
TRBJ2-5 TRBV25-1 NA 16 NA TGTGCCAGCAGTCTATCTCGGACGGGGCGTCAAGAGACCCAGTACTTC CASSLSRTGRQETQYF
TRBJ2-1 TRBV6-5 NA 16 NA TGTGCCAGCAGTCCCCTCCTGGCTTCGAATGGGGATGAGCAGTTCTTC CASSPLLASNGDEQFF
TRBJ2-2 TRBV28 NA 15 TRBD1 TGTGCCAGCAGCCGGGACAGGGTGTACACCGGGGAGCTGTTTTTT CASSRDRVYTGELFF
TRBJ2-3 TRBV12-3/TRBV12-4 few 15 NA TGTGCCAGCAGTTTTCTCTCTGCACTGTCAGATACGCAGTATTTT CASSFLSALSDTQYF
TRBJ2-3 TRBV4-1 NA 19 NA TGCGCCAGCAGCCAAGGTCTAGGGGGGAGGGCCGAGGGCACAGATACGCAGTATTTT CASSQGLGGRAEGTDTQYF
TRBJ2-3 TRBV20-1 NA 15 TRBD2 TGCAGTGCTACCCGCCTAGCGGGAGAGCCAGATACGCAGTATTTT CSATRLAGEPDTQYF
TRBJ1-2 TRBV6-5 NA 16 TRBD1 TGTGCCAGCAGTTACTCCCGGGACAGGGTTCGTTATGGCTACACCTTC CASSYSRDRVRYGYTF
TRBJ2-3 TRBV24-1 few 11 NA TGTGCCACCAGTGACGGAAATACGCAGTATTTT CATSDGNTQYF
TRBJ2-1 TRBV6-1 few 17 TRBD1 TGTGCCAGCAGGCCAGGACAGGGGGCAGGCCCTACTAATGAGCAGTTCTTC CASRPGQGAGPTNEQFF
TRBJ2-5 TRBV10-3 NA 13 NA TGTGCCATCAGTGAGTCTGAGGGAGAGACCCAGTACTTC CAISESEGETQYF
TRBJ2-7 TRBV4-1 few 15 TRBD1 TGCGCCAGCAGCCAAGGAGGACAGGCGGCCTACGAGCAGTACTTC CASSQGGQAAYEQYF
TRBJ2-1 TRBV29-1 NA 11 NA TGCAGCGCCGCTTCAGGGAATGAGCAGTTCTTC CSAASGNEQFF
TRBJ2-1 TRBV6-2/TRBV6-3 once 18 TRBD2 TGTGCCAGCAGTTACCCGAAGCTTAGCGGGACCGTCTTTGATGAGCAGTTCTTC CASSYPKLSGTVFDEQFF
TRBJ2-3 TRBV6-6 NA 15 TRBD2 TGTGCCAGCAGTCGACTAGCGGGAGATATAGATACGCAGTATTTT CASSRLAGDIDTQYF
TRBJ2-2 TRBV10-2 once 12 NA TGCGCCAGCATTCAGAACACCGGGGAGCTGTTTTTT CASIQNTGELFF
TRBJ2-1 TRBV3-1 NA 12 NA TGTGCCAGCAGCCAAGTTGTCCATGAGCAGTTCTTC CASSQVVHEQFF
TRBJ2-4 TRBV5-1 NA 14 NA TGCGCCAGCAGCTCACTGGACACCAAAAACATTCAGTACTTC CASSSLDTKNIQYF
TRBJ2-7 TRBV6-5 NA 16 TRBD1 TGTGCCAGCAACCCCGGACGGCAGGGGGTGTCCTACGAGCAGTACTTC CASNPGRQGVSYEQYF
TRBJ2-7 TRBV5-6 few 15 NA TGTGCCAGCAGCTTTAGGCGGACAATGGCCTACGAGCAGTACTTC CASSFRRTMAYEQYF
TRBJ2-1 TRBV20-1 NA 18 TRBD2 TGCAGTGCTCCGAGGCCTAGCGGGAGGGGCCGGGCCCACAATGAGCAGTTCTTC CSAPRPSGRGRAHNEQFF
TRBJ2-1 TRBV3-1 NA 16 NA TGTGCCAGCAGCCAAGGACTACGAAGCTCCTACAATGAGCAGTTCTTC CASSQGLRSSYNEQFF
TRBJ2-1 TRBV19 NA 14 NA TGTGCCAGTAGTCTCACGGGACATCGCAATGAGCAGTTCTTC CASSLTGHRNEQFF